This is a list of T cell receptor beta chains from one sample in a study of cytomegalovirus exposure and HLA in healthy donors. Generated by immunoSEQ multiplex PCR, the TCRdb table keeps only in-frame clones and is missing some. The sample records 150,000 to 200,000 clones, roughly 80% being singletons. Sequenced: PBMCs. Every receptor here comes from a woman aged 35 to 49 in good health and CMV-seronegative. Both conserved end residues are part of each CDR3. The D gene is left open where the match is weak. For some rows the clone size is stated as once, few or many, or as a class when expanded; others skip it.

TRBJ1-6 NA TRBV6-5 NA CASREFHTYNSPLHF TGTGCCAGCAGGGAGTTCCATACCTATAATTCACCCCTCCACTTT
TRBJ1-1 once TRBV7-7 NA CASSLERGTEAFF TGTGCCAGCAGCTTGGAACGGGGGACTGAAGCTTTCTTT
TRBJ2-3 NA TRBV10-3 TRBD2 CAISMTGLHTDTRYF TGTGCCATCAGCATGACGGGACTACACACAGATACGCGGTATTTT
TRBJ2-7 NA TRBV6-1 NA CASSPTLYEQYF TGTGCCAGCAGCCCTACCCTGTACGAGCAGTACTTC
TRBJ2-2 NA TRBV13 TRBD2 CASSPGLAGGRRQTGELFF TGTGCCAGCAGCCCCGGGCTAGCGGGGGGCCGGCGGCAGACCGGGGAGCTGTTTTTT
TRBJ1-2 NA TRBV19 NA CASSFRGDGYGYTF TGTGCCAGTAGTTTCCGAGGTGATGGCTATGGCTACACCTTC
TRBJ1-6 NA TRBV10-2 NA CASSESRGFPLHF TGCGCCAGCAGTGAGTCGAGGGGGTTCCCCCTCCACTTT
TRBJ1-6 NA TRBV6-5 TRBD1 CASSRGLHSPLHF TGTGCCAGCAGCAGGGGGCTTCATTCACCCCTCCACTTT
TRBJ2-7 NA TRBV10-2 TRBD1 CASRETGGRYEQYF TGCGCCAGCAGAGAGACAGGGGGCAGGTACGAGCAGTACTTC
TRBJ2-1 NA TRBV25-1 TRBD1 CASSESHRGNEQFF TGTGCCAGCAGTGAATCTCACAGGGGGAATGAGCAGTTCTTC
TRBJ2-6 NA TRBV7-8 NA CASSSAMAGQDDGANVLTF TGTGCCAGCAGTTCTGCAATGGCAGGGCAAGATGATGGGGCCAACGTCCTGACTTTC
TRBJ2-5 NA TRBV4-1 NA CASSLTGGETQYF TGCGCCAGCAGCCTGACGGGGGGCGAGACCCAGTACTTC
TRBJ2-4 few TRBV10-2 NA CASSEYRGAKNIQYF TGCGCCAGCAGTGAGTACAGAGGGGCCAAAAACATTCAGTACTTC
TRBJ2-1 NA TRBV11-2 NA CASRTSSGVSYNEQFF TGTGCCAGCAGAACCTCCTCGGGGGTCTCCTACAATGAGCAGTTCTTC
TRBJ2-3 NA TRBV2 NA CASSEEPDYWGADTQYF TGTGCCAGCAGTGAAGAACCGGACTACTGGGGCGCAGATACGCAGTATTTT
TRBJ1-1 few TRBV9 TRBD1 CASSPTRGQTEAFF TGTGCCAGCAGCCCCACCAGGGGGCAGACTGAAGCTTTCTTT
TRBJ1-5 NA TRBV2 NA CASSSTNSNQPQHF TGTGCCAGCAGCTCAACTAACAGCAATCAGCCCCAGCATTTT
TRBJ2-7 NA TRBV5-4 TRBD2 CASSFKRGIGEQYF TGTGCCAGCAGCTTCAAGCGGGGGATTGGCGAGCAGTACTTC
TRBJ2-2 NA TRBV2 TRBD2 CASSGPWIVKAGGRNGELFF TGTGCCAGCAGTGGACCTTGGATAGTTAAAGCGGGGGGGCGAAACGGGGAGCTGTTTTTT
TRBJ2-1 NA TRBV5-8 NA CASSLAVTSYNEQFF TGTGCCAGCAGCTTGGCCGTGACATCCTACAATGAGCAGTTCTTC
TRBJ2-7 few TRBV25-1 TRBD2 CASSEGVGRGGYEQYF TGTGCCAGCAGTGAGGGGGTCGGGCGGGGGGGCTACGAGCAGTACTTC
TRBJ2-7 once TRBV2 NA CASSERQRLYEQYF TGTGCCAGCAGTGAGCGACAGAGGCTCTACGAGCAGTACTTC
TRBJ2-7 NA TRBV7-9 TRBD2 CASSPNPGLLNYYEQYF TGTGCCAGCAGCCCTAATCCGGGACTACTAAACTACTACGAGCAGTACTTC
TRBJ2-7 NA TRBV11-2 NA CASSLGAAAISSYEQYF TGTGCCAGCAGCTTAGGGGCAGCGGCTATAAGCTCCTACGAGCAGTACTTC
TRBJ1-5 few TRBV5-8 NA CASSLQGGTQPQHF TGTGCCAGCAGCTTGCAGGGAGGGACCCAGCCCCAGCATTTT
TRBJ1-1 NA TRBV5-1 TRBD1 CASSGGQGADGNTEAFF TGCGCCAGCAGCGGGGGACAGGGGGCGGATGGGAACACTGAAGCTTTCTTT
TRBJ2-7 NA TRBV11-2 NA CASSLSQTPLSYEQYF TGTGCCAGCAGCTTAAGCCAGACACCCCTATCCTACGAGCAGTACTTC
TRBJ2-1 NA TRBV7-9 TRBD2 CASSLALTAGEYNEQFF TGTGCCAGCAGCTTAGCGCTAACAGCGGGGGAATACAATGAGCAGTTCTTC